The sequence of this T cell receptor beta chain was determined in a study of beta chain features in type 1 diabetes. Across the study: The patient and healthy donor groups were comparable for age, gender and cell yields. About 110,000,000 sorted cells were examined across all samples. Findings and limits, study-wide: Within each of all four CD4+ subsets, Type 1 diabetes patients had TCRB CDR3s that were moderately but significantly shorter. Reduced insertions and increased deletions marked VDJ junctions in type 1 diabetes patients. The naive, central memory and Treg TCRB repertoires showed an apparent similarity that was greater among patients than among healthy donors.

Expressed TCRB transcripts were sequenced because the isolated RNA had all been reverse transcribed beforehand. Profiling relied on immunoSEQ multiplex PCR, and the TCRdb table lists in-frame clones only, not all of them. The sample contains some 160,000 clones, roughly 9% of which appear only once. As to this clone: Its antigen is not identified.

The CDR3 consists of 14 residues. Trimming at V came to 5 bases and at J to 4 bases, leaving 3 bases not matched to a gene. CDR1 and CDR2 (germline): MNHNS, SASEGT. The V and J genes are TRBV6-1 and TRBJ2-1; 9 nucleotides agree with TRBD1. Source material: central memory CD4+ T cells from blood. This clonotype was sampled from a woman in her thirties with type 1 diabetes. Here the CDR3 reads CASSNRGRYNEQFF. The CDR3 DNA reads TGTGCCAGCAGTAACAGGGGGCGATACAATGAGCAGTTCTTC.